A single sample gave rise to the 7 T cell receptor beta chains below, sequenced in a study of control samples from healthy donors and cancer patients. Libraries were prepared by immunoSEQ multiplex PCR; TCRdb keeps only in-frame clonotypes and omits some of them. The sample lists 80,000 or so clones; 91% were seen once. The specimen was blood. The receptor source for this set is a middle-aged man in good health.

The J gene is TRBJ1-1, the V gene TRBV6-2 or TRBV6-3; no clear D gene. The V gene lost 0 bases and the J gene lost 3 bases, with 17 bases spanning the gap. Germline V gives CDR1 MNHEY, CDR2 SVGEGT. The CDR3 has 17 residues. The CDR3 region is CASSYSVAGGSHTEAFF. Here the CDR3 DNA reads TGTGCCAGCAGTTACTCGGTGGCCGGCGGGTCCCACACTGAAGCTTTCTTT.

The CDR3 DNA reads as TGCGCCAGCAGCCCTGGCAATCAGCCCCAGCATTTT. Amino acids: CASSPGNQPQHF. The chain joins TRBV4-1 to TRBJ1-5; no firm D call. The V gene's germline CDR1 is MGHRA and CDR2 YSYEKL. This CDR3 contains 12 residues. V dropped 4 bases and J dropped 2 bases, with 3 bases sitting between them.

J is TRBJ2-1 and V is TRBV11-2; D gene uncertain. The length of the CDR3 is 16 residues. The germline gives CDR1 SGHAT, CDR2 FQNNGV. Trimming cost V 2 bases and J 3 bases, with 14 bases left between them. For the CDR3, the DNA is TGTGCCAGCAGCTTATCGAACAGCAGGATCTACAATGAGCAGTTCTTC. It is translated as CASSLSNSRIYNEQFF.

The sample holds a few counts of this clone. The J gene is TRBJ1-4, the V gene TRBV5-6; TRBD1 is a possible D gene (5 bases). Trimming left V 3 bases short and J 12 bases short, with 12 bases between. The CDR3 has 12 residues. CDR1 SGHDT and CDR2 YYEEEE come from the germline V gene. The CDR3 sequence: CASSSEGRELFF. CDR3 nucleotide sequence: TGTGCCAGCAGCTCGGAGGGACGAGAACTGTTTTTT.

This clone was counted at least ten times. The V call is TRBV5-6, the J call TRBJ1-1; a possible D gene is TRBD1 (5 bases). Germline V gene sequence: CDR1 SGHDT, CDR2 YYEEEE. The CDR3 covers 12 residues. V lost 5 bases, J lost 8 bases, and 13 bases lay in between. CDR3 region: CASSSGTLEAFF. Here the CDR3 DNA reads TGTGCCAGCAGTTCCGGGACCCTAGAAGCTTTCTTT.

CDR3 DNA sequence: TGTGCCAGCAGCTTAGAGTCACAGGGGACCCAGTACTTC. This translates into CASSLESQGTQYF. The J gene is TRBJ2-5, the V gene TRBV11-2; perhaps TRBD1 as D (6 bases). The CDR3 totals 13 residues. V was clipped by 0 bases and J by 7 bases, with 9 bases between them. Germline values: CDR1 SGHAT, CDR2 FQNNGV.

V usage is TRBV19 and J usage is TRBJ2-1, with 10 bases lining up with TRBD2. V lost 3 bases to trimming and J lost 7 bases; unmatched junction nucleotides: 15. CDR3 length equals 18 residues. The germline V gene encodes CDR1 LNHDA and CDR2 SQIVND (reference sequence). The CDR3 region has the DNA TGTGCCAGTAGTATTATAGGGGTGGCTGGGACTAGCGTAAATGAGCAGTTCTTC. Translated, it gives CASSIIGVAGTSVNEQFF.